This T cell receptor beta chain emerged from a study of OX40 agonist ivuxolimab in advanced cancers. Findings and limits, study-wide: Clones of CD4+ and CD8+ blood T cells grew by week 6 at doses of 0.1 to 3.0 mg/kg. The average count of expanded clones was higher among CD8+ T cells than among CD4+.

The protocol was immunoSEQ multiplex PCR, while the TCRdb copy is restricted to in-frame clones and leaves out a portion. The profile shows 46,000 or so clones, roughly four fifths of them singletons. Samples were taken at baseline and on day 1 of cycles 4 and 7. Comments on this clone: Its matching antigen is unknown.

This CDR3 region has 21 residues. The germline V gene encodes CDR1 LGHNA and CDR2 YNFKEQ. Trimming removed 0 bases from V and 4 bases from J; junction bases left unmatched: 17. The receptor's source is an adult with an advanced solid tumor such as melanoma, head and neck, liver or kidney cancer. The source was CD4+ or CD8+ T cells sorted from blood, collected in a trial of the OX40 agonist ivuxolimab. This sequence joins TRBV4-2 and TRBJ1-3; 11 bases agree with TRBD1. The CDR3 DNA is TGTGCCAGCAGCCAAGAATTCCGGGGACAGGGGGTGATAGGTAGCGGAAACACCATATATTTT. Translation gives CASSQEFRGQGVIGSGNTIYF.